This is a list of T cell receptor beta chains from one sample in a study of early T cells in non-severe SARS-CoV-2 infection. TCRdb analysed the 5' RACE reads with MiXCR anew, one entry per CDR3 protein. The table has 50,000 or so distinct CDR3 sequences, 3.5% to 5% seen once; the top ten hold roughly 6%. Sequencing was performed on whole blood. The receptor set was obtained from an adult who was a healthcare worker with PCR-confirmed SARS-CoV-2 infection or an uninfected control (not recorded which). Both conserved end residues are part of each CDR3. The D gene is left open where the match is weak. Clone size is stated in some rows and not others, as once, few, many or a class when expanded.

cdr3_nt: TGTGCCAGCAGCTTATACGCGGGAGTTACAGATACGCAGTATTTT; cdr3_aa: CASSLYAGVTDTQYF; v_call: TRBV7-2; j_call: TRBJ2-3; d_call: TRBD2; clone_size: .
cdr3_nt: TGTGCCAGCAGCTTAGATCTGGGGCGGCACGAGCAGTACTTC; cdr3_aa: CASSLDLGRHEQYF; v_call: TRBV7-6; j_call: TRBJ2-7; d_call: .; clone_size: many
cdr3_nt: TGTGCCAGCAGTTCCTACATGGGGTCCGGGGAGCTGTTTTTT; cdr3_aa: CASSSYMGSGELFF; v_call: TRBV27; j_call: TRBJ2-2; d_call: .; clone_size: .
cdr3_nt: TGTGCCAGCAGCCCTATGCGGACCAGCTCTGGAAACACCATATATTTT; cdr3_aa: CASSPMRTSSGNTIYF; v_call: TRBV7-8; j_call: TRBJ1-3; d_call: .; clone_size: few
cdr3_nt: TGTGCCAGCAGCTTAGACAGGTACAATGAGCAGTTCTTC; cdr3_aa: CASSLDRYNEQFF; v_call: TRBV11-2; j_call: TRBJ2-1; d_call: .; clone_size: many
cdr3_nt: TGCAGTGCGGACCCAACAGGGGACAATGAGCAGTTCTTC; cdr3_aa: CSADPTGDNEQFF; v_call: TRBV20-1; j_call: TRBJ2-1; d_call: TRBD1; clone_size: many
cdr3_nt: TGCAGCGTTGAAACGGCAGCCGTGAACACTGAAGCTTTCTTT; cdr3_aa: CSVETAAVNTEAFF; v_call: TRBV29-1; j_call: TRBJ1-1; d_call: .; clone_size: many
cdr3_nt: TGTGCCAGCAGCTTAGGTGAATATAATTCACCCCTCCACTTT; cdr3_aa: CASSLGEYNSPLHF; v_call: TRBV7-3; j_call: TRBJ1-6; d_call: .; clone_size: .
cdr3_nt: TGTGCCAGCAGAGAGAGTACCTCTGGGGCCAACGTCCTGACTTTC; cdr3_aa: CASRESTSGANVLTF; v_call: TRBV6-5; j_call: TRBJ2-6; d_call: .; clone_size: .
cdr3_nt: TGCGCCAGCAGCTTGACAGGGAACCAAGAGACCCAGTACTTC; cdr3_aa: CASSLTGNQETQYF; v_call: TRBV5-1; j_call: TRBJ2-5; d_call: .; clone_size: many
cdr3_nt: TGTGCCAGCAGCCAACAGGGACCCTATGGCTACACCTTC; cdr3_aa: CASSQQGPYGYTF; v_call: TRBV12-3/TRBV12-4; j_call: TRBJ1-2; d_call: .; clone_size: .
cdr3_nt: TGTGCCAGCAGCTTAGCGTTCGCATTCCAAGAGACCCAGTACTTC; cdr3_aa: CASSLAFAFQETQYF; v_call: TRBV7-8; j_call: TRBJ2-5; d_call: .; clone_size: many
cdr3_nt: TGCAGTGCTAGAGAGGAGGGGTACGAGCAGTACTTC; cdr3_aa: CSAREEGYEQYF; v_call: TRBV20-1; j_call: TRBJ2-7; d_call: .; clone_size: .
cdr3_nt: TGTGCCATCAGTGAGGACAGTTCCACCGCTGAAGCTTTCTTT; cdr3_aa: CAISEDSSTAEAFF; v_call: TRBV10-3; j_call: TRBJ1-1; d_call: .; clone_size: many
cdr3_nt: TGCGCCAGCAGCTCATTTAACAGGGCCCTCACTGAAGCTTTCTTT; cdr3_aa: CASSSFNRALTEAFF; v_call: TRBV5-1; j_call: TRBJ1-1; d_call: .; clone_size: many
cdr3_nt: TGTGCCAGCAGGACAGGGGAGAACACTGAAGCTTTCTTT; cdr3_aa: CASRTGENTEAFF; v_call: TRBV25-1; j_call: TRBJ1-1; d_call: TRBD1; clone_size: many
cdr3_nt: TGTGCCAGCAGTGACGTGAAATCGGGAGCTAACTATGGCTACACCTTC; cdr3_aa: CASSDVKSGANYGYTF; v_call: TRBV2; j_call: TRBJ1-2; d_call: .; clone_size: many
cdr3_nt: TGCAGTGCTAGAGGCCCTAGCGGGAGTAACATTCAGTACTTC; cdr3_aa: CSARGPSGSNIQYF; v_call: TRBV20-1; j_call: TRBJ2-4; d_call: TRBD2; clone_size: many
cdr3_nt: TGTGCCAGCAGTTTAAGGGTCAGCCAAGAGACCCAGTACTTC; cdr3_aa: CASSLRVSQETQYF; v_call: TRBV12-3/TRBV12-4; j_call: TRBJ2-5; d_call: .; clone_size: many
cdr3_nt: TGTGCCAGCAGCCAATTTTTGCAAGAGACCCAGTACTTC; cdr3_aa: CASSQFLQETQYF; v_call: TRBV3-1; j_call: TRBJ2-5; d_call: .; clone_size: many
cdr3_nt: TGCAGCGTTGAGGTAGATTACCCCCGCAATGAGCAGTTCTTC; cdr3_aa: CSVEVDYPRNEQFF; v_call: TRBV29-1; j_call: TRBJ2-1; d_call: .; clone_size: .
cdr3_nt: TGTGCCAGCTCACCACCGGAAGAAATAGGGGGGTTTGGGTCCTACGAGCAGTACTTC; cdr3_aa: CASSPPEEIGGFGSYEQYF; v_call: TRBV18; j_call: TRBJ2-7; d_call: .; clone_size: many
cdr3_nt: TGTGCCAGCAATCGGATGAACAATTCACCCCTCCACTTT; cdr3_aa: CASNRMNNSPLHF; v_call: TRBV5-8; j_call: TRBJ1-6; d_call: .; clone_size: many
cdr3_nt: TGTGCCAGTAGTATTCGGGACAGGGGGCATGGCAATCAGCCCCAGCATTTT; cdr3_aa: CASSIRDRGHGNQPQHF; v_call: TRBV19; j_call: TRBJ1-5; d_call: TRBD1; clone_size: .
cdr3_nt: TGTGCCAGCAGTTACTCGCCAGGGCAGACAGGGACTGAAGCTTTCTTT; cdr3_aa: CASSYSPGQTGTEAFF; v_call: TRBV6-5; j_call: TRBJ1-1; d_call: TRBD1; clone_size: many
cdr3_nt: TGTGCCAGCAGCTTTAACAGGGGACCCGAGCAGTACTTC; cdr3_aa: CASSFNRGPEQYF; v_call: TRBV5-5; j_call: TRBJ2-7; d_call: TRBD1; clone_size: many
cdr3_nt: TGTGCCAGCAGCCACAGGGGATGGGGCACTGAAGCTTTCTTT; cdr3_aa: CASSHRGWGTEAFF; v_call: TRBV3-2; j_call: TRBJ1-1; d_call: .; clone_size: .
cdr3_nt: TGCAGTGCTAGTGGTGGGGAAAATACGCAGTATTTT; cdr3_aa: CSASGGENTQYF; v_call: TRBV20-1; j_call: TRBJ2-3; d_call: .; clone_size: many
cdr3_nt: TGTGCCAGCAGTTATGCTTCCTGGAGGGACACTGAAGCTTTCTTT; cdr3_aa: CASSYASWRDTEAFF; v_call: TRBV6-6; j_call: TRBJ1-1; d_call: .; clone_size: many
cdr3_nt: TGCAGTGCTAGGACTCTAGACGTCACAGATACGCAGTATTTT; cdr3_aa: CSARTLDVTDTQYF; v_call: TRBV20-1; j_call: TRBJ2-3; d_call: .; clone_size: many
cdr3_nt: TGTGCCAGCAGTTTTAGGACAGGGGGTCAAGATACGCAGTATTTT; cdr3_aa: CASSFRTGGQDTQYF; v_call: TRBV12-3/TRBV12-4; j_call: TRBJ2-3; d_call: TRBD1; clone_size: few
cdr3_nt: TGTGCCACCAGTGATGCGACTAGCGGGAATAATGAGCAGTTCTTC; cdr3_aa: CATSDATSGNNEQFF; v_call: TRBV24-1; j_call: TRBJ2-1; d_call: TRBD2; clone_size: many
cdr3_nt: TGCAGTGCTTACGGAGGGAGCGACACTTCCTACGAGCAGTACTTC; cdr3_aa: CSAYGGSDTSYEQYF; v_call: TRBV20-1; j_call: TRBJ2-7; d_call: .; clone_size: many
cdr3_nt: TGTGCCTGGGGACTGGATACGCAGTATTTT; cdr3_aa: CAWGLDTQYF; v_call: TRBV30; j_call: TRBJ2-3; d_call: .; clone_size: many
cdr3_nt: TGTGCCACCCACAGGGACCACATTCAGTACTTC; cdr3_aa: CATHRDHIQYF; v_call: TRBV6-5; j_call: TRBJ2-4; d_call: .; clone_size: many
cdr3_nt: TGTGCCAGCAGCTTAGTAGCGGTTATGAACACTGAAGCTTTCTTT; cdr3_aa: CASSLVAVMNTEAFF; v_call: TRBV11-2; j_call: TRBJ1-1; d_call: .; clone_size: many
cdr3_nt: TGTGCCAGCAGCTTAAAGAGCGGGGGCTACACAGATACGCAGTATTTT; cdr3_aa: CASSLKSGGYTDTQYF; v_call: TRBV7-3; j_call: TRBJ2-3; d_call: TRBD2; clone_size: many